The 27 T cell receptor beta chains given below trace back to one sample, sequenced in a study of technical replicates of blood from a handful of donors. TCRdb's table, derived via immunoSEQ multiplex PCR, lists solely in-frame clones and lacks some. The top ten hold about 4.7% of the sample, which has about 66,000 clones, around 87% seen once. The sequencing sample was made of PBMCs. The receptors come from a human donor in good health. Some clones in this sample may be carry-over from other donors' samples.

J is TRBJ2-3 and V is TRBV7-2, with a tentative D call TRBD1 (5 bases). The CDR3 loop spans 15 amino acids. CDR1 and CDR2 from the germline V gene are SGHTA and FQGNSA. V was trimmed by 1 base and J by 2 bases, leaving 10 bases between them. CDR3 DNA sequence: TGTGCCAGCAGCTTAGTCGGCAGGGACACAGATACGCAGTATTTT. Translating gives CASSLVGRDTDTQYF.

The chain carries TRBV5-4 and TRBJ1-2; TRBD1 aligns across 10 bases. V lost 3 bases, J lost 4 bases, and 9 bases stayed unmatched. Germline assignment: CDR1 SGHNT and CDR2 YYREEE (reference sequence). The CDR3 runs 16 residues. The CDR3 protein is CASSSVGTGAGYGYTF. DNA for the CDR3: TGTGCCAGCAGCTCGGTGGGGACAGGGGCCGGCTATGGCTACACCTTC.

The rearrangement links TRBV29-1 to TRBJ2-3, with 15 bases matching TRBD2. The length of the CDR3 is 17 residues. After removal of 4 bases from V and 2 bases from J, the junction contained 7 bases not matched to a gene. Germline V CDR1 and CDR2: SQVTM, ANQGSEA. CDR3 bases: TGCAGCGTTGCGACCTGGACTAGCGGGAGGGACACAGATACGCAGTATTTT. It specifies CSVATWTSGRDTDTQYF.

The chain couples TRBV5-1 to TRBJ2-1; D might be TRBD1 (6 bases). The V gene's germline CDR1 is SGHRS and CDR2 YFSETQ. CDR3 length: 15 amino acids. The V end lost 4 bases, the J end lost 6 bases, and 17 bases lay between the germline ends. This chain's CDR3 is CASSGRTAPSNEQFF. The CDR3, as DNA: TGCGCCAGCAGCGGCAGGACAGCCCCCTCCAATGAGCAGTTCTTC.

The genes are TRBV5-1 and TRBJ2-2; possibly TRBD1 for D (6 bases). Germline V gene lookup returns CDR1 SGHRS and CDR2 YFSETQ. The CDR3 spans 15 residues. Trimming shortened V by 0 bases and J by 9 bases, and 15 bases separated the two germline ends. CDR3: CASSLVVSGHRELFF. The CDR3, as DNA: TGCGCCAGCAGCTTGGTGGTCTCGGGACACAGGGAGCTGTTTTTT. Using reference TRBV5-1 and TRBJ2-2 for the parts outside the CDR3, the full variable domain is KAGVTQTPRYLIKTRGQQVTLSCSPISGHRSVSWYQQTPGQGLQFLFEYFSETQRNKGNFPGRFSGRQFSNSRSEMNVSTLELGDSALYLCASSLVVSGHRELFFGEGSRLTVL.

The chain employs TRBV5-4 and TRBJ1-1; D gene uncertain. V was pared by 3 bases and J by 1 base, with 10 bases between. The CDR3 has 14 amino acids. Germline V lookup: CDR1 SGHNT, CDR2 YYREEE (reference sequence). CDR3 bases: TGTGCCAGCAGCTGGAGGGATGGGAACACTGAAGCTTTCTTT. Amino acid sequence: CASSWRDGNTEAFF. The full variable domain, with the rest looked up from reference TRBV5-4 and TRBJ1-1, is ETGVTQSPTHLIKTRGQQVTLRCSSQSGHNTVSWYQQALGQGPQFIFQYYREEENGRGNFPPRFSGLQFPNYSSELNVNALELDDSALYLCASSWRDGNTEAFFGQGTRLTVV.

The chain links TRBV10-3 to TRBJ2-7, with D possibly being TRBD2 (6 bases). V lost 2 bases and J lost 4, with 12 bases in between. Germline values: CDR1 ENHRY, CDR2 SYGVKD. This CDR3 is 14 amino acids long. The CDR3 sequence is CAISEVNGGYEQYF. DNA for the CDR3: TGTGCCATCAGTGAGGTCAACGGGGGATACGAGCAGTACTTC.

The DNA for the CDR3 is TGTGCCAGCACCCCAGGGGGGTATAGCAATCAGCCCCAGCATTTT. Its translation: CASTPGGYSNQPQHF. The rearrangement links TRBV19 to TRBJ1-5; 7 positions agree with TRBD1. The germline CDR1 and CDR2 sequences are LNHDA and SQIVND (reference sequence). Trimming at V came to 9 bases and at J to 0 bases, leaving 8 bases not matched to a gene. The length of the CDR3 is 15 residues.

The rearrangement links TRBV19 to TRBJ2-1; 10 bases align to TRBD1. The CDR3 totals 15 residues. V was clipped by 4 bases and J by 8 bases; unmatched bases: 8. Germline lookup yields CDR1 LNHDA and CDR2 SQIVND (reference sequence). The CDR3 DNA reads TGTGCCAGTAGTAGGACAGGGGGAGGGGTCGATGAGCAGTTCTTC. Translating gives CASSRTGGGVDEQFF.

The rearrangement links TRBV5-1 to TRBJ2-1; 10 bases are shared with TRBD1. The CDR3 contains 16 residues. Losses at the gene ends were 5 bases for V and 8 bases for J; bases not matched to a gene: 13. The germline V gene has CDR1 SGHRS and CDR2 YFSETQ. CDR3 in amino acids: CASRSTGTGAGDEQFF. In DNA form, the CDR3 reads TGCGCCAGCAGATCTACCGGGACAGGGGCGGGCGATGAGCAGTTCTTC.

V gene TRBV30 combines with J gene TRBJ2-1; 8 bases align to TRBD2. The germline CDR1 and CDR2 sequences are GTSNPN and SVGIG (reference sequence). J gave up 0 bases and V 3 bases, and 4 bases lay outside the gene matches. This CDR3 comprises 15 residues. The CDR3 DNA reads as TGTGCCTGGAGGAGTAGCGGGATCTCCTACAATGAGCAGTTCTTC. Encoded protein: CAWRSSGISYNEQFF.

The chain carries TRBV4-1 and TRBJ2-1; TRBD1 matches 9 bases. V trimming: 1 base; J trimming: 10 bases; junction bases outside the gene matches: 11. The CDR3 is made up of 16 amino acids. The V gene's germline CDR1 is MGHRA and CDR2 YSYEKL. CDR3 sequence: CASSQGADRGFEEQFF. The CDR3 DNA reads as TGCGCCAGCAGCCAAGGGGCGGACAGGGGATTCGAGGAGCAGTTCTTC.

This clone appeared once. DNA for the CDR3: TGTGCCAGCAGCCAAGATGACAGCCGATACTCTGGAAACACCATATATTTT. Translated: CASSQDDSRYSGNTIYF. The rearrangement uses TRBV4-2 and TRBJ1-3, with D possibly being TRBD1 (5 bases). Germline assignment: CDR1 LGHNA and CDR2 YNFKEQ. The CDR3 totals 17 residues. Trimming cost V 0 bases and J 0 bases, with 12 bases left between them.

The chain combines TRBV5-5 with TRBJ1-1; tentative D call: TRBD1 (6 bases). Germline V gene data show CDR1 as SGHKS and CDR2 as YYEKEE (reference sequence). The V gene lost 4 bases and the J gene lost 0 bases, with 16 bases spanning the gap. The CDR3 is 16 residues long. CDR3 loop: CASSAGASRLNTEAFF. For the CDR3, the DNA is TGTGCCAGCAGCGCGGGGGCCTCAAGGTTGAACACTGAAGCTTTCTTT.

This clone came up a few times. The chain joins TRBV23-1 to TRBJ1-1; maybe TRBD1 (6 bases). Being an ORF, TRBV23-1 has a function that is uncertain. V was trimmed by 2 bases and J by 7 bases, leaving 11 bases between them. There are 13 residues in the CDR3. CDR3 protein: CASSQETGCEAFF. The CDR3 DNA follows: TGCGCCAGCAGTCAAGAGACAGGATGTGAAGCTTTCTTT.

The chain couples TRBV28 to TRBJ2-7; 8 bases agree with TRBD1. The J segment lost 2 bases and the V segment lost 5 bases, leaving 2 bases of the junction unmatched. The germline CDR1 and CDR2 sequences are MDHEN and SYDVKM. There are 13 residues in the CDR3. CDR3 nucleotide sequence: TGTGCCAGCAGTCGACAGGGGACCTACGAGCAGTACTTC. Its translation: CASSRQGTYEQYF.

The chain recombines TRBV4-3 with TRBJ2-3, with 8 bases aligning to TRBD2. CDR1 LGHNA and CDR2 YSLEER come from the germline V gene. This CDR3 contains 16 residues. J lost 5 bases, V lost 3 bases, and 10 bases had no gene match. The CDR3 DNA follows: TGCGCCAGCAGCCAGGGTAGCGGCGGGAGGAGAGATACGCAGTATTTT. Amino acid sequence: CASSQGSGGRRDTQYF.

J is TRBJ2-5 and V is TRBV4-1, with D possibly matching TRBD1 (6 bases). V was clipped by 0 bases and J by 5 bases, with 13 bases between them. The CDR3 runs 15 residues. Germline lookup yields CDR1 MGHRA and CDR2 YSYEKL. The CDR3 nucleotides read TGCGCCAGCAGCCAAGATCGGTGGCAGGGGGAGACCCAGTACTTC. Translation gives CASSQDRWQGETQYF.

This rearrangement joins TRBV9 to TRBJ2-1; 8 bases are shared with TRBD2. The CDR3 loop spans 13 amino acids. Germline CDR1 SGDLS, CDR2 YYNGEE. The ends lost 5 bases at V and 8 bases at J; junction bases unmatched: 6. CDR3 sequence reads: CASRIRGGDEQFF. CDR3 bases: TGTGCCAGCAGGATCCGGGGGGGCGATGAGCAGTTCTTC.

This rearrangement joins TRBV4-3 to TRBJ2-1; 10 positions match TRBD2. Germline V gene data show CDR1 as LGHNA and CDR2 as YSLEER. After removal of 0 bases from V and 16 bases from J, the junction contained 15 bases not matched to a gene. This CDR3 has 16 residues. CDR3 protein: CASSQDLQVQRGGAFF. In DNA form, the CDR3 reads TGCGCCAGCAGCCAAGATCTTCAGGTCCAGCGGGGGGGGGCTTTCTTC.

V is TRBV11-2 and J is TRBJ1-6; D is possibly TRBD1 (5 bases). Germline V gives CDR1 SGHAT, CDR2 FQNNGV. The CDR3 consists of 14 residues. Trimming removed 6 bases at V and 8 bases at J, with 14 bases between. The CDR3, as DNA: TGTGCCAGCAGAATTTCATGGGGGGATTCACCCCTCCACTTT. It translates to CASRISWGDSPLHF.

J is TRBJ2-7 and V is TRBV9, with 8 bases aligning to TRBD2. There are 14 residues in the CDR3. The V segment lost 3 bases and the J segment 3 bases; nucleotides outside the gene matches: 5. The V gene's germline CDR1 is SGDLS and CDR2 YYNGEE. The chain's CDR3 is CASSEGLVSYEQYF. For the CDR3, the DNA is TGTGCCAGCAGCGAGGGACTAGTAAGCTACGAGCAGTACTTC.

This chain joins TRBV11-2 and TRBJ2-2; D is unclear. Germline loops: CDR1 SGHAT, CDR2 FQNNGV. The CDR3 contains 11 residues. V lost 5 bases and J 8 bases, leaving 6 bases between the germline ends. CDR3 sequence reads: CASSVMGELFF. The DNA for the CDR3 is TGTGCCAGCAGCGTTATGGGGGAGCTGTTTTTT.

This clone was observed a handful of times. The V and J genes are TRBV4-3 and TRBJ2-1; TRBD2 matches at 10 bases. The CDR3 consists of 18 residues. J was trimmed by 2 bases and V by 0 bases; bases with no gene match: 7. Germline lookup yields CDR1 LGHNA and CDR2 YSLEER. For the CDR3, the DNA is TGCGCCAGCAGCCAAGATTGGGCTAGCGGGGGTGCCTACAATGAGCAGTTCTTC. Translation gives CASSQDWASGGAYNEQFF.

This clone came up a few times. The chain uses TRBV29-1 and TRBJ1-1; 8 positions match TRBD1. The V gene's germline CDR1 is SQVTM and CDR2 ANQGSEA. V dropped 5 bases and J dropped 1; count of bases not matched to a gene: 9. CDR3 length: 15 amino acids. CDR3 nucleotide sequence: TGCAGCGTTCAGGGGGCGCGTTATGGGAACACTGAAGCTTTCTTT. Its translation: CSVQGARYGNTEAFF.

The chain uses TRBV2 and TRBJ1-5, with D possibly TRBD1 on 5 matching bases. The CDR3 consists of 14 residues. The germline V gene has CDR1 SNHLY and CDR2 FYNNEI. The V end was cut by 5 bases, the J end by 2 bases, with 10 bases between. The CDR3: CASSPTGGNQPQHF. CDR3 nucleotide sequence: TGTGCCAGCAGTCCTACGGGGGGCAATCAGCCCCAGCATTTT.

V is TRBV7-6 and J is TRBJ2-3, with D uncertain. V lost 0 bases to trimming and J lost 2 bases, with 12 bases between them. The CDR3 sequence is 16 residues long. Germline values: CDR1 SGHVS, CDR2 FNYEAQ. CDR3 region: CASSLAKAGITDTQYF. CDR3 sequence (DNA): TGTGCCAGCAGCTTAGCGAAGGCAGGAATCACAGATACGCAGTATTTT. Filled out from reference TRBV7-6 and TRBJ2-3, the complete variable domain reads GAGVSQSPRYKVTKRGQDVALRCDPISGHVSLYWYRQALGQGPEFLTYFNYEAQQDKSGLPNDRFSAERPEGSISTLTIQRTEQRDSAMYRCASSLAKAGITDTQYFGPGTRLTVL.